The clone carrying this TCR beta chain has ten or more counts. Antigen unknown. This record comes from a study of regulatory T cells in long-lasting Graves disease. Study-wide results and limits: Sampling was limited to peripheral blood rather than thyroid tissue.

Sample time point: newly diagnosed GD, antithyroid drugs for less than 3 months. There was RNA extracted from PBMCs, and the TCR library was made from it. Assembly of TCR beta libraries relied on iRepertoire HTBI primers together with Arm-PCR of CDR3 regions. MiXCR, applied by TCRdb to the multiplex PCR reads, yields one record per CDR3 protein. The sample lists approximately 470,000 distinct CDR3 sequences, roughly 17% occurring once. The CDR3 runs 13 residues. V lost 5 bases and J lost 6, with 14 bases in between. The sample also formed part of further work on T cells in Graves' hyperthyroidism and ophthalmopathy. That report notes: First-round RT-PCR of the TCR CDR3 relied on the HTBI primer set. Most thyroid clonotypes expanded above 0.001 appeared in blood too.

The sequence came from a man between 35 and 55 years old with Graves disease. This sequence joins TRBV12-3 or TRBV12-4 and TRBJ2-7, with D possibly being TRBD1 or TRBD2 (7 bases each). Sequenced here: peripheral blood mononuclear cells (PBMCs), sampled at new diagnosis, from a patient treated with antithyroid drugs. Here the CDR3 DNA reads TGTGCCAGCAGTCCCAGGGGGGGGCGCGAGCAGTACTTC. It specifies CASSPRGGREQYF.